The present T cell receptor beta chain was sequenced within a study of CD8 T cells in Susac syndrome. An amount of RNA that ranged from 0.5 to 1 ug was reverse transcribed with random hexamers. By means of immunoSEQ multiplex PCR, TCR beta CDR3 spanning 54 Vbeta and 13 Jbeta underwent amplification. TCRdb re-called the immunoSEQ multiplex PCR reads through MiXCR, storing one row per CDR3 protein. The table has 250,000 to 300,000 distinct CDR3 sequences, 65% to 90% seen once. Peripheral blood CD8+ and CD4+ T cells were profiled by TCR beta sequencing. The multiple sclerosis controls were treatment-naive patients affected by stable or active relapsing-remitting disease. The germline V and J ends were trimmed by 3 bases and 6 bases, with 9 bases remaining between them. Looked up from germline, CDR1 is KGHSH and CDR2 is LQKENI. The CDR3 covers 13 residues.

The receptor comes from a human donor with multiple sclerosis. Sequences were obtained from CD8+ T cells from PBMCs. V and J are TRBV18 and TRBJ2-4; tentatively, D is TRBD2 (5 bases). The CDR3 DNA reads as TGTGCCAGCTCACCCCGGAGGAGAAACATTCAGTACTTC. Residues: CASSPRRRNIQYF.